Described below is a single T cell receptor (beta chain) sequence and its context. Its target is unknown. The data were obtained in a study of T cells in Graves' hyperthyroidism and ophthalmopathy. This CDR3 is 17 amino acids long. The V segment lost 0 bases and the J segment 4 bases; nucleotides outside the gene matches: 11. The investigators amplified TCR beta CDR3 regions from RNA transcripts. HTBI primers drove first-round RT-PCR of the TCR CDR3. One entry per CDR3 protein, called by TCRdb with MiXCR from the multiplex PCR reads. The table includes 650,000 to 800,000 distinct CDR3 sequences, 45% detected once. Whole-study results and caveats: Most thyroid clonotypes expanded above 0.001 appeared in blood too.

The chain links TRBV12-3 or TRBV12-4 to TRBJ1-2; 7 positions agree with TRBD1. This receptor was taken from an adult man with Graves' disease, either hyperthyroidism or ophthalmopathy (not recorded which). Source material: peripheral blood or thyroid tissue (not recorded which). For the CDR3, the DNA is TGTGCCAGCAGTTTAGCGGGGGGGCCGACAGGGATCTATGGCTACACCTTC. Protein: CASSLAGGPTGIYGYTF.